This T cell receptor beta chain was obtained from a study of OX40 agonist ivuxolimab in advanced cancers. Study-level information: Three partial responders included one hepatocellular carcinoma patient and two cutaneous melanoma patients.

V was cut by 8 bases and J by 3 bases, with 10 bases left in between. The CDR3 is 13 amino acids. Germline assignment: CDR1 SGHNT and CDR2 YENEEA. The assay was immunoSEQ multiplex PCR, and TCRdb's table has in-frame clones only and misses some. The sample has 40,000 to 45,000 clones, around 87% seen once. The clonotype comes from an adult with an advanced solid tumor such as melanoma, head and neck, liver or kidney cancer. The rearrangement joins TRBV11-3 to TRBJ1-4; possible D gene TRBD1, 5 bases. The sequencing used CD4+ or CD8+ T cells sorted from blood, collected in a trial of the OX40 agonist ivuxolimab. CDR3: CASRRGSNEKLFF. The CDR3 bases are TGTGCCAGCCGGAGGGGCTCTAATGAAAAACTGTTTTTT.